What follows are 7 T cell receptor beta chains derived from one specimen sequenced in a study of lymphopenia after photon versus proton radiotherapy. Using immunoSEQ multiplex PCR, the repertoire was profiled, and TCRdb retains in-frame clones only, with some absent. The table records more than 15,000 clones, roughly 86% of them present only once. Sequencing was performed on peripheral blood, taken from a patient treated with photon-based radiotherapy. The receptor source for this set is a woman aged 45-65 years with pancreatic cancer.

V and J are TRBV27 and TRBJ2-7; D not certain. CDR1 and CDR2 (germline): MNHEY, SMNVEV (reference sequence). The CDR3 runs 15 residues. With 6 bases removed from V and 2 bases from J, the gap between germline ends came to 17 bases. CDR3 sequence: CASRAESANPYEQYF. The CDR3 DNA sequence: TGTGCCAGCAGGGCCGAAAGCGCCAACCCCTACGAGCAGTACTTC.

A single count supports this clone. The rearrangement links TRBV11-1 to TRBJ2-5, with 12 bases that match TRBD2. The CDR3 sequence is 16 residues long. V lost 3 bases and J lost 4; bases outside the gene matches: 6. CDR1 is SGHAT and CDR2 is FQDESV in the germline V gene (reference sequence). CDR3 nucleotides: TGTGCCAGCAGCTTTCCGACTAGCGGGAGAGGAGAGACCCAGTACTTC. This gives the protein CASSFPTSGRGETQYF.

The CDR3 region has the DNA TGTGCCAGCAGCCTGACAGGGACAACCTACAATGAGCAGTTCTTC. Protein: CASSLTGTTYNEQFF. J is TRBJ2-1 and V is TRBV16; TRBD1 aligns across 7 bases. This CDR3 spans 15 amino acids. The germline V gene has CDR1 KGHSY and CDR2 FQNENV. Trimming removed 4 bases from V and 2 bases from J; junction bases left unmatched: 5.

For the CDR3, the DNA is TGTGCCAGCAGTGACTCCCCGACGGGAATCTACGAGCAGTACTTC. Residues: CASSDSPTGIYEQYF. This rearrangement joins TRBV6-4 to TRBJ2-7; possible D gene TRBD2, 5 bases. V was cut by 0 bases and J by 3 bases, with 12 bases left in between. The CDR3 is 15 residues long. Germline V gene lookup returns CDR1 MRHNA and CDR2 SNTAGT.

This clone was recorded a few times. The chain combines TRBV28 with TRBJ2-7, with TRBD2 identical over 8 bases. This CDR3 has 13 amino acids. Germline V gene data show CDR1 as MDHEN and CDR2 as SYDVKM. V lost 5 bases to trimming and J lost 6 bases; unmatched junction nucleotides: 6. DNA for the CDR3: TGTGCCAGCAGTGTAGGGCGGGGGGCCGAGCAGTACTTC. Its translation: CASSVGRGAEQYF.

This clone occurred once. This rearrangement joins TRBV7-8 to TRBJ1-5; 7 nucleotides align to TRBD1. Germline trimming cut 4 bases from V and 5 bases from J; bases unmatched to any gene: 8. The germline V gene encodes CDR1 SGHVS and CDR2 FQNEAQ. This CDR3 has 15 amino acids. The CDR3 loop reads CASSSRQGGDQPQHF. The CDR3 DNA reads as TGTGCCAGCAGCTCTAGACAGGGAGGCGATCAGCCCCAGCATTTT. The full variable domain, its missing parts supplied by reference TRBV7-8 and TRBJ1-5, is GAGVSQSPRYKVAKRGQDVALRCDPISGHVSLFWYQQALGQGPEFLTYFQNEAQLDKSGLPSDRFFAERPEGSVSTLKIQRTQQEDSAVYLCASSSRQGGDQPQHFGDGTRLSIL.

This chain joins TRBV4-3 and TRBJ2-7; possible D gene TRBD1, 5 bases. The CDR3 has 15 residues. V was pared by 2 bases and J by 0 bases, with 11 bases between. Germline V lookup: CDR1 LGHNA, CDR2 YSLEER. CDR3 in DNA: TGCGCCAGCAGCCAATCGGCAGGGAACTCCTACGAGCAGTACTTC. This translates into CASSQSAGNSYEQYF.